This TCR beta chain was observed in a study of metastatic and nonmetastatic thyroid tumors. Whole-study context: Repertoire data that came from the blood and tumor or nodule tissue of malignant and benign thyroid patients were compared. Points from the study as a whole: Reportedly, malignant thyroid tumors had significantly higher TCR beta diversity than benign nodules, in blood and tumor.

This CDR3 comprises 14 residues. V lost 6 bases, J lost 6 bases, and 15 bases lay in between. This clone was seen many times. Its antigen is still unknown. Ahead of thyroid surgery, no patient had received treatment of any kind. As handled by the study authors: What underpinned the distant-metastasis classifier for papillary thyroid cancer was the set of CDR3 differences across clinicopathological groups. TCRdb reanalyzed the PCR reads via MiXCR. The authors' filters were not applied to this entry. Of over 30,000 clones in the sample, around 23% were seen once. The source of this sequence is a male donor with papillary thyroid cancer or a benign thyroid nodule (not recorded which). Some clones in this sample may be carry-over from other donors' samples. The V and J genes are TRBV12-3 or TRBV12-4 and TRBJ2-1; no definite D call. The specimen sequenced was tumor tissue. CDR3 region: CASSHAQSLNEQFF. DNA of the CDR3: TGTGCCAGCAGCCATGCCCAGAGCCTCAATGAGCAGTTCTTC.